This T cell receptor beta chain appears in the sequencing data of a study of cytomegalovirus exposure and HLA in healthy donors. Study conclusions and caveats: Later analysis reportedly placed an Asian-associated ancestry cluster below the approximately 730-donor mean in N-insertions.

This clone came up a few times. The antigen remains unidentified. This CDR3 contains 15 residues. V gave up 2 bases and J gave up 5 bases, with 16 bases separating them. Germline CDR1 MNHEY, CDR2 SVGAGI. It was with 60 Vbeta and 13 Jbeta primers that the PCR ran. The table came from immunoSEQ multiplex PCR; TCRdb's copy has only in-frame clones and leaves some out. The sample gives 95,000 to 110,000 clones, about three quarters of which show up once; 7.5% to 9% is in the top ten. The clonotype was recovered from a young man in good health and CMV-seronegative. The chain joins TRBV6-5 to TRBJ2-7, with a weak D call TRBD2 (7 bases). The sample consisted of PBMCs. The CDR3 sequence: CASSYEAGALHEQYF. As DNA, the CDR3 is TGTGCCAGCAGTTACGAGGCGGGGGCCCTCCACGAGCAGTACTTC.